This T cell receptor (beta chain) appears in the sequencing data of a study of cytomegalovirus exposure and HLA in healthy donors. Remarks on this clone: What it binds is not known.

The PCR used 60 Vbeta and 13 Jbeta primers. Some clones are missing from TCRdb's copy, which holds only in-frame ones; the method was immunoSEQ multiplex PCR. The table includes around 110,000 clones, under 90% detected once. The CDR3 is 12 amino acids. Looked up from germline, CDR1 is SGHTA and CDR2 is FQGNSA. Trimming stripped 5 bases from V and 6 bases from J, with 11 bases between. Study results and limitations: Being productive about 90% or about 30% of the time was typical of most TCR beta V segments in an earlier analysis. A few V segments could not be told apart, such as TRBV6-2 and TRBV6-3, and were left out.

This sequence originates from a woman aged 25 to 45 in good health and CMV-seronegative. This rearrangement joins TRBV7-2 to TRBJ2-7; D possibly corresponds to TRBD1 (6 bases). The specimen sequenced was PBMCs. The CDR3 DNA reads TGTGCCAGCAGCCCCCAGGGGCGCGAGCAGTACTTC. This encodes CASSPQGREQYF.